These T cell receptor beta chains were read from a single sample in a study of beta chain features in type 1 diabetes. Clones were sequenced by immunoSEQ multiplex PCR, and TCRdb holds only the in-frame ones, with some missing. The table includes hundreds of thousands of clones, 15% to 18% detected once. The sequencing input was naive CD4+ T cells from blood. These receptors came from a man aged 18 to 29 in good health. Each CDR3 is given with its conserved first and last residue. The order of the fields is J gene, V gene, clone size, D gene, CDR3 DNA, CDR3 protein. D genes are given only for firm matches. Expanded clones get a size class; other rows say once, few or many, or leave the size out.

TRBJ1-5 | TRBV7-9 | - | - | TGTGCCAGCAGCTTAGGGGGCGGAGGGACCAATCAGCCCCAGCATTTT | CASSLGGGGTNQPQHF
TRBJ2-3 | TRBV18 | - | TRBD2 | TGTGCCAGCCACTTGGGACTAGCGGGCACAGATACGCAGTATTTT | CASHLGLAGTDTQYF
TRBJ1-1 | TRBV29-1 | - | TRBD1 | TGCAGCGCCGGGACAGGGGTCATAGAAGCTTTCTTT | CSAGTGVIEAFF
TRBJ2-7 | TRBV19 | - | - | TGTGCCAGTCAACACAACAGGCTACGAGGAGGAGAGCAGTACTTC | CASQHNRLRGGEQYF
TRBJ1-3 | TRBV5-6 | few | - | TGTGCCAGCAGCCCTGGGACAATAGGAAACACCATATATTTT | CASSPGTIGNTIYF
TRBJ2-2 | TRBV2 | few | - | TGTGCCAGCGGCGGCGGGGAGCTGTTTTTT | CASGGGELFF
TRBJ2-6 | TRBV19 | few | TRBD1 | TGTGCCAGTAGTATAGTACCGGGACAGGGATCTGGGGCCAACGTCCTGACTTTC | CASSIVPGQGSGANVLTF
TRBJ2-5 | TRBV7-8 | few | TRBD2 | TGTGCCAGCAGCTTAGCGCTAGCGGGGAGCCAAGAGACCCAGTACTTC | CASSLALAGSQETQYF
TRBJ1-2 | TRBV6-6 | - | - | TGTGCCAGCACAAATCCATTGCTCTATGGCTACACCTTC | CASTNPLLYGYTF
TRBJ2-3 | TRBV2 | few | TRBD2 | TGTGCCAGCAGTGAAGGTAGCGGGCGCACAGATACGCAGTATTTT | CASSEGSGRTDTQYF
TRBJ2-1 | TRBV4-1 | once | - | TGCGCCAGCAGTCGCCCAGGGGATCTAACTCCAGCAGTAATCTTC | CASSRPGDLTPAVIF
TRBJ1-6 | TRBV2 | few | - | TGTGCCAGCAGTGATCACGGGGGCCCGAATTCACCCCTCCACTTT | CASSDHGGPNSPLHF
TRBJ2-3 | TRBV12-5 | few | - | TGTGCTAGTGGTTTGGCCCCGTTGGGGAGAGGAGTTGGTACGCAGTATTTT | CASGLAPLGRGVGTQYF
TRBJ2-1 | TRBV5-1 | - | TRBD2 | TGCGCCAGCAGCTCAACTAGCGGGAGGCTCAATGAGCAGTTCTTC | CASSSTSGRLNEQFF
TRBJ1-1 | TRBV29-1 | few | - | TGCAGCGTTGACGCGCCAATGTATAAGAACACTGAAGCTTTCTTT | CSVDAPMYKNTEAFF
TRBJ2-4 | TRBV5-1 | - | - | TGCGCCAGCAGCTTGGAGACGGCCGCCAAAAACATTCAGTACTTC | CASSLETAAKNIQYF
TRBJ1-5 | TRBV6-1 | once | - | TGTGCCGGAAGGGTAAACGGCAATCAGCCCCAGCATTTT | CAGRVNGNQPQHF
TRBJ2-7 | TRBV28 | few | - | TGTGCCAGCAGTTTCTCCCATGGGGGAACATTCTACGAGCAGTACTTC | CASSFSHGGTFYEQYF
TRBJ1-1 | TRBV28 | few | TRBD1 | TGTGCCAGCAGTTATAGTTCAGGGGGGAAGGGAGCTTTCTTT | CASSYSSGGKGAFF